These T cell receptor beta chains were read from a single sample in a study of type 1 regulatory T cells. Their antigen targets remain unknown. In TCRdb, the reads were re-called with MiXCR into one record per CDR3 protein. The table has about 23,000 distinct CDR3 sequences, around 47% seen once. Sequencing was performed on cultured T cells, either the whole culture or a sorted T cell fraction (not recorded which). The receptors were gathered from a human donor in good health. The CDR3 runs from the conserved cysteine through the conserved F or W. A D gene is named only where the DNA matches it firmly. Where a row states a size, it is once, few, many or the class of an expanded clone; other rows omit it.

J | V | size | D | DNA | CDR3
TRBJ1-3 | TRBV6-6 | few | . | TGTGCCAGCAGTTACTCAGGGGCTGCCGGAAACACCATATATTTT | CASSYSGAAGNTIYF
TRBJ2-7 | TRBV14 | few | . | TGTGCCAGCAGCCAAGTCACGGCAGGGACGAACAACGAGCAGTACTTC | CASSQVTAGTNNEQYF
TRBJ2-7 | TRBV4-2 | few | TRBD1 | TGTGCCAGCAGCCCCCCCCGGACAGGGGGCAGGTACGAGCAGTACTTC | CASSPPRTGGRYEQYF
TRBJ1-5 | TRBV5-1 | . | . | TGCGCCAGCAGCTTGGACGTTAATCAGCCCCAGCATTTT | CASSLDVNQPQHF
TRBJ2-5 | TRBV11-1 | . | . | TGTGCCAGCAGCTTAAGGGTTGGGACCCAGTACTTC | CASSLRVGTQYF
TRBJ2-2 | TRBV12-3/TRBV12-4 | . | . | TGTGCCAGCGGCCGCACCGGGGAGCTGTTTTTT | CASGRTGELFF
TRBJ1-2 | TRBV19 | . | . | TGTGCCAGTAGTATAGAAGTAGGCTATGGCTACACCTTC | CASSIEVGYGYTF
TRBJ1-1 | TRBV5-4 | medium-sized | . | TGTGCCAGCAGCGGAAGACAGCTTATGAACACTGAAGCTTTCTTT | CASSGRQLMNTEAFF
TRBJ2-2 | TRBV7-9 | few | TRBD1 | TGTGCCAGCAGCTCAATCGGCCCGAACAGGGGTAGCACCGGGGAGCTGTTTTTT | CASSSIGPNRGSTGELFF
TRBJ2-5 | TRBV5-1 | . | . | TGCGCCAGCAGCTTGGGGGCCGGGGAGACCCAGTACTTC | CASSLGAGETQYF
TRBJ1-2 | TRBV12-3/TRBV12-4 | medium-sized | TRBD1 | TGTGCCAGCAGTTTATACGGGGACAGGGTCCCCTATGGCTACACCTTC | CASSLYGDRVPYGYTF
TRBJ2-3 | TRBV28 | many | TRBD2 | TGTGCCAGCAGTCCGCTAACTAGCGGCCCCAGAGATACGCAGTATTTT | CASSPLTSGPRDTQYF
TRBJ1-1 | TRBV30 | . | . | TGTGCCTGGAGTCACCATGAATGGCAGAACACTGAAGCTTTCTTT | CAWSHHEWQNTEAFF
TRBJ1-4 | TRBV7-9 | few | . | TGTGCCAGCAGCTTACAGCAGGTGCCCCCCATTAATGAAAAACTGTTTTTT | CASSLQQVPPINEKLFF
TRBJ1-1 | TRBV6-4 | many | TRBD1 | TGTGCCAGCAGCGCACAGGGGCTGATGAACACTGAAGCTTTCTTT | CASSAQGLMNTEAFF
TRBJ2-5 | TRBV18 | . | . | TGTGCCAGCTCACCGTCGGGCAGGGTGCAAGAGACCCAGTACTTC | CASSPSGRVQETQYF
TRBJ1-2 | TRBV6-5 | few | . | TGTGCCAGCAGTACCCGATGGGGGGGAGATGGCTACACCTTC | CASSTRWGGDGYTF
TRBJ1-2 | TRBV3-1 | . | . | TGTGCCAGCAGCCCCGGGACACCCAGTTATGGCTACACCTTC | CASSPGTPSYGYTF
TRBJ2-7 | TRBV4-2 | . | . | TGTGCCAGCAGCCAAGATCGATCCCACGAGCAGTACTTC | CASSQDRSHEQYF
TRBJ2-7 | TRBV11-2 | medium-sized | . | TGTGCCAGCAGCTACCCAGGAGGTGAGCAGTACTTC | CASSYPGGEQYF
TRBJ1-1 | TRBV6-6 | once | . | TGTGCCAGCAGTTACTCGAGTAAATGGGGCACTGAAGCTTTCTTT | CASSYSSKWGTEAFF
TRBJ1-2 | TRBV28 | many | . | TGTGCCAGCAGTACCAGGGTTTATGGCTACACCTTC | CASSTRVYGYTF
TRBJ2-3 | TRBV7-2 | . | TRBD2 | TGTGCCAGCAGCAATAGAGTCACTAGCGGGGCTACAGATACGCAGTATTTT | CASSNRVTSGATDTQYF
TRBJ2-3 | TRBV5-1 | . | . | TGCGCCAGCAGCACAGTCCGCACAGATACGCAGTATTTT | CASSTVRTDTQYF
TRBJ2-1 | TRBV9 | . | . | TGTGCCAGCAGCGTAGAAAGGGACTTCTACAATGAGCAGTTCTTC | CASSVERDFYNEQFF
TRBJ1-1 | TRBV12-3/TRBV12-4 | . | . | TGTGCCAGCAGTCACCGGAGGGGAGGGACTGAAGCTTTCTTT | CASSHRRGGTEAFF
TRBJ2-1 | TRBV2 | . | . | TGTGCCAGTGTGGTTCAGAGCCAATTCACCAATGAGCAGTTCTTC | CASVVQSQFTNEQFF
TRBJ2-2 | TRBV12-3/TRBV12-4 | many | . | TGTGCCAGCAGTTATGCAGGGGGGACCGGGGAGCTGTTTTTT | CASSYAGGTGELFF
TRBJ1-4 | TRBV2 | . | . | TGTGCCAGCAGTGAAGTGAGGCAGATTAATGAAAAACTGTTTTTT | CASSEVRQINEKLFF
TRBJ1-2 | TRBV10-3 | few | . | TGTGCCATCAGTATGACGGACTCCCCCTGGAGCTACACCTTC | CAISMTDSPWSYTF
TRBJ1-2 | TRBV28 | . | . | TGTGCCAGCACCACGGTTGGGGTACTTAATGGCTACACCTTC | CASTTVGVLNGYTF
TRBJ2-4 | TRBV6-2/TRBV6-3 | . | TRBD1 | TGTGCCAGCAGTTACGGTGGGACAGGAGCCAAAAACATTCAGTACTTC | CASSYGGTGAKNIQYF
TRBJ2-1 | TRBV6-5 | medium-sized | TRBD1 | TGTGCCAGCAGTCCCACAGGGGGCAATGAGCAGTTCTTC | CASSPTGGNEQFF
TRBJ1-5 | TRBV12-3/TRBV12-4 | medium-sized | . | TGTGCCAGCAGTTTAGGCGTAGTGGGCCACAATCAGCCCCAGCATTTT | CASSLGVVGHNQPQHF
TRBJ2-7 | TRBV7-2 | . | TRBD2 | TGTGCCAGCAGCGCTAGCGGGGGGAGCTCCTACGAGCAGTACTTC | CASSASGGSSYEQYF
TRBJ1-6 | TRBV25-1 | . | . | TGTGCCAGCAGTGACCTGGGCCGTTTAGGTTCACCCCTCCACTTT | CASSDLGRLGSPLHF